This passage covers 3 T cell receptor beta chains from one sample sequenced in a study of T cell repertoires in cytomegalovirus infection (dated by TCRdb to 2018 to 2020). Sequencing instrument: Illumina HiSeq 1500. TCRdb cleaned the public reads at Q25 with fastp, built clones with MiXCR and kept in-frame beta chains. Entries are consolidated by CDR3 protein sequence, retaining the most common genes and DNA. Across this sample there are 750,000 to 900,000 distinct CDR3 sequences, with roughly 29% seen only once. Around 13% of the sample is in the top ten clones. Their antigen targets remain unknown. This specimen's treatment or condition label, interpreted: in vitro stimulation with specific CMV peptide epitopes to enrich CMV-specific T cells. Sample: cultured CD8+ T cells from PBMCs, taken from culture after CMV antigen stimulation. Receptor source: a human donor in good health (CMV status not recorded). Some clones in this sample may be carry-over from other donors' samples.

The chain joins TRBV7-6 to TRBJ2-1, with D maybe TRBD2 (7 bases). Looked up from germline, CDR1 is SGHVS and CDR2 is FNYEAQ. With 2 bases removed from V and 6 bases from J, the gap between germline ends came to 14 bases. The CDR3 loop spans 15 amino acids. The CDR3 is CASSLRTGGFNEQFF. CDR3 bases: TGTGCCAGCAGCTTAAGGACGGGGGGCTTCAATGAGCAGTTCTTC.

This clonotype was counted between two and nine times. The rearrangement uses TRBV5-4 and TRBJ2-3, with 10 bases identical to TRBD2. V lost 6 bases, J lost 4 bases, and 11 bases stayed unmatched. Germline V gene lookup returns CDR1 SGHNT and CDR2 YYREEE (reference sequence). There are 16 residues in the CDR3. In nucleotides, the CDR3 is TGTGCCAGCACTCGTCTCGGGACTAGCGAAGCAGATACGCAGTATTTT. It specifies CASTRLGTSEADTQYF. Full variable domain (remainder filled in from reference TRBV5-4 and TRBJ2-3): ETGVTQSPTHLIKTRGQQVTLRCSSQSGHNTVSWYQQALGQGPQFIFQYYREEENGRGNFPPRFSGLQFPNYSSELNVNALELDDSALYLCASTRLGTSEADTQYFGPGTRLTVL.

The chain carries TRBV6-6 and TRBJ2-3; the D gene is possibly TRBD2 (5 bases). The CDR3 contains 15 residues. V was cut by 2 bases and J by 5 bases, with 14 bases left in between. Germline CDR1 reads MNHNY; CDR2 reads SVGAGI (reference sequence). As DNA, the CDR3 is TGTGCCAGCAGTTACCCGGAGGTCGTCGGAGATACGCAGTATTTT. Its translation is CASSYPEVVGDTQYF.